This TCR beta chain emerged from a study of cytomegalovirus exposure and HLA in healthy donors. Trimming left V 2 bases short and J 2 bases short, with 12 bases between. CDR1 and CDR2 from the germline V gene are MNHEY and SMNVEV (reference sequence). CDR3 length: 15 amino acids. The study's findings and limits: Subsequent analysis showed first-cohort TCR clusters tending to co-occur in some 120 validation repertoires. TCR beta chains numbering under 200 were designated cytomegalovirus-associated. The dataset shows that most TCR sequences were rare, while some public TCRs occurred in many donors.

Sequencing used immunoSEQ multiplex PCR; TCRdb keeps in-frame clones, though not all of them. The sample records hundreds of thousands of clones, roughly 87% being singletons. For this clone: Its cognate antigen is unknown.

The chain carries TRBV27 and TRBJ1-2; D is possibly TRBD1 (5 bases). The sequenced material came from PBMCs. The receptor comes from a man aged 18 to 29 in good health and CMV-seropositive. This CDR3 reads CASSLRGGGNYGYTF. DNA of the CDR3: TGTGCCAGCAGTTTAAGGGGCGGAGGGAACTATGGCTACACCTTC.